A selection of T cell receptor beta chains follows, all from one sample in a study of cytomegalovirus exposure and HLA in healthy donors. Assay: immunoSEQ multiplex PCR; the TCRdb copy retains only in-frame clones and omits some. The sample lists 140,000 or so clones; roughly 65% were seen once. Sequencing was performed on PBMCs. All receptors derive from a young woman in good health and CMV-seronegative. Both conserved end residues are part of each CDR3. D genes are given only for firm matches. For some rows the clone size is stated as once, few or many, or as a class when expanded; others skip it.

d_call	clone_size	v_call	j_call	cdr3_length	cdr3_aa	cdr3_nt
TRBD2	.	TRBV2	TRBJ2-7	12	CASSETSDEQYF	TGTGCCAGCAGCGAAACTAGCGACGAGCAGTACTTC
.	once	TRBV2	TRBJ2-3	14	CASSPIGSTDTQYF	TGTGCCAGCAGCCCTATTGGTAGCACAGATACGCAGTATTTT
TRBD2	few	TRBV10-3	TRBJ2-3	16	CAISERASGVGDTQYF	TGTGCCATCAGTGAGAGGGCTAGCGGGGTGGGTGATACGCAGTATTTT
.	.	TRBV2	TRBJ2-4	14	CASTSGDRGNIQYF	TGTGCCAGCACCTCAGGGGATCGAGGAAACATTCAGTACTTC
.	.	TRBV6-6	TRBJ1-5	12	CASTFRDQPQHF	TGTGCCAGCACCTTCCGGGATCAGCCCCAGCATTTT
TRBD2	.	TRBV5-8	TRBJ2-1	19	CASSLGIQSGGTVYNEQFF	TGTGCCAGCAGCTTGGGGATCCAAAGCGGGGGGACGGTATACAATGAGCAGTTCTTC
.	.	TRBV14	TRBJ2-5	16	CASSQGWISRRETQYF	TGTGCCAGCAGCCAAGGGTGGATTAGCCGGCGGGAGACCCAGTACTTC
.	.	TRBV6-5	TRBJ1-6	16	CASSLHSADGNSPLHF	TGTGCCAGCAGTTTACACTCAGCGGACGGAAATTCACCCCTCCACTTT
TRBD1	.	TRBV30	TRBJ1-5	19	CAWSVFLGQGAGGNQPQHF	TGTGCCTGGAGTGTATTCTTGGGACAGGGGGCTGGGGGCAATCAGCCCCAGCATTTT
TRBD1	.	TRBV5-4	TRBJ2-2	15	CASSLNRGATGELFF	TGTGCCAGCAGCTTGAACAGGGGGGCCACCGGGGAGCTGTTTTTT
.	.	TRBV11-2	TRBJ2-2	15	CASSLVPGNTGELFF	TGTGCCAGCAGCTTAGTTCCAGGGAACACCGGGGAGCTGTTTTTT
TRBD1	.	TRBV2	TRBJ1-5	15	CASARGGTGKQPQHF	TGTGCCAGCGCCCGGGGCGGGACAGGGAAACAGCCCCAGCATTTT
.	.	TRBV2	TRBJ1-4	15	CASSERSGVGEKLFF	TGTGCCAGCAGTGAGAGATCAGGGGTGGGCGAAAAACTGTTTTTT
.	.	TRBV18	TRBJ1-3	15	CASSPSKGQANTIYF	TGTGCCAGCTCACCCTCAAAGGGGCAGGCCAACACCATATATTTT
TRBD2	.	TRBV9	TRBJ2-1	15	CASSVGGGVYNEQFF	TGTGCCAGCAGCGTTGGCGGGGGGGTGTACAATGAGCAGTTCTTC
.	.	TRBV28	TRBJ2-7	13	CASSGVLPYEQYF	TGTGCCAGCTCCGGGGTCCTACCCTACGAGCAGTACTTC
.	few	TRBV29-1	TRBJ1-3	15	CSVPVGGRNGNTIYF	TGCAGCGTTCCGGTTGGGGGGAGGAATGGAAACACCATATATTTT
.	few	TRBV7-3	TRBJ2-5	15	CASSLTGRHQETQYF	TGTGCCAGCAGCTTAACGGGGAGGCACCAAGAGACCCAGTACTTC
.	once	TRBV12-2	TRBJ2-5	16	CASRLASLAAREAQYF	TGTGCAAGTCGCTTAGCGTCGTTGGCTGCTCGGGAGGCCCAGTACTTC
TRBD2	.	TRBV28	TRBJ2-1	13	CATLPGGGDEQFF	TGTGCCACCCTCCCGGGAGGCGGAGATGAGCAGTTCTTC
TRBD2	.	TRBV11-2	TRBJ2-7	17	CASSLDPAGRGAYEQYF	TGTGCCAGCAGCTTAGATCCCGCCGGGAGGGGGGCCTACGAGCAGTACTTC
TRBD1	.	TRBV5-1	TRBJ2-5	15	CASSNSDRGQETQYF	TGCGCCAGCAGCAACTCGGACAGGGGGCAAGAGACCCAGTACTTC
TRBD2	.	TRBV2	TRBJ2-1	17	CASSPIQTSRRYNEQFF	TGTGCCAGCAGTCCTATCCAGACTAGCAGACGCTACAATGAGCAGTTCTTC
.	.	TRBV6-1	TRBJ1-4	11	CASLFSEKLFF	TGTGCCAGCCTCTTTTCTGAAAAACTGTTTTTT
TRBD2	once	TRBV4-2	TRBJ2-1	16	CASSQGGGGTYNEQFF	TGTGCCAGCAGCCAAGGGGGCGGGGGGACATACAATGAGCAGTTCTTC
.	.	TRBV5-1	TRBJ1-2	14	CASSLAVSNYGYTF	TGCGCCAGCAGCTTGGCCGTGTCTAACTATGGCTACACCTTC
.	.	TRBV9	TRBJ1-5	13	CASSVGQNQPQHF	TGTGCCAGCAGCGTAGGACAGAATCAGCCCCAGCATTTT
.	.	TRBV10-3	TRBJ1-2	17	CAISDLMTRKASHGYTF	TGTGCCATCAGTGATTTAATGACGAGGAAAGCGTCCCATGGCTACACCTTC
.	.	TRBV19	TRBJ1-2	16	CASSIDMPGAFDGYTF	TGTGCCAGTAGTATAGATATGCCAGGGGCTTTTGATGGCTACACCTTC
TRBD1	.	TRBV7-8	TRBJ2-6	17	CASSSYRGRGGANVLTF	TGTGCCAGCAGCTCCTACAGGGGGCGCGGAGGGGCCAACGTCCTGACTTTC
.	.	TRBV21-1	TRBJ1-2	14	CASRQRAKNYGYTF	TGTGCCAGCAGACAGAGAGCAAAGAACTATGGCTACACCTTC
.	.	TRBV11-2	TRBJ2-3	12	CASSFKLDTQYF	TGTGCCAGCAGCTTTAAATTAGATACGCAGTATTTT
TRBD1	few	TRBV19	TRBJ1-5	17	CASSNRQGKGIGQPQHF	TGTGCCAGTAGTAATCGACAGGGTAAGGGAATTGGTCAGCCCCAGCATTTT
.	.	TRBV5-1	TRBJ2-2	17	CASSLTGFSVLFGELFF	TGCGCCAGCAGCTTGACAGGGTTTTCGGTTTTATTCGGGGAGCTGTTTTTT
.	.	TRBV2	TRBJ2-2	12	CASTRDHGELFF	TGTGCCAGCACACGGGATCACGGGGAGCTGTTTTTT
.	.	TRBV25-1	TRBJ1-3	14	CASRETGYGNTIYF	TGTGCCAGCAGAGAAACAGGGTACGGAAACACCATATATTTT